Sequencing of this T cell receptor (beta chain) was carried out in a study of T-cell memory formation after mild COVID-19. Across the study: Largely donor-specific sequence clusters came from a couple of donors.

V gave up 0 bases and J gave up 5 bases, with 7 bases separating them. The germline CDR1 and CDR2 sequences are LGHDT and YNNKEL (reference sequence). The length of the CDR3 is 14 residues. As concerns this clonotype: Antigen: not known.

TCRdb re-derived calls from the 5' RACE reads in MiXCR, one entry per CDR3 protein. In the table there are about 620,000 distinct CDR3 sequences, about a sixth of which are singletons. Notes on the study in general: Contracting clones localized mainly to CM and EM when CD4+ and mainly to EMRA when CD8+.

The sample consisted of PBMCs or a T cell subset sorted from them (not recorded which). The sequence derives from an adult woman who had mild COVID-19 (a few samples of this study predate the infection). Cell type and time point are not known. The chain carries TRBV3-1 and TRBJ2-2; D remains ambiguous. The CDR3, as DNA: TGTGCCAGCAGCCAAGAGAAAGGGACCGGGGAGCTGTTTTTT. Protein: CASSQEKGTGELFF.